This TCR beta chain was sequenced for a study of identical twins. The CDR3 consists of 13 residues. Between the trimmed V and J ends, which lost 5 bases and 7 bases, there was a span of 11 bases. The authors used template switching to add a universal primer site and gave cDNA unique molecular identifiers. TCRdb used MiXCR to reprocess the 5' RACE reads, holding one entry per CDR3 protein. This sample carries about 720,000 distinct CDR3 sequences, about 20% of them seen once, and the ten largest clones take around 13%. These data were also filed under a second study, of T cells expressing NK-cell markers.

Source material: PBMCs. This chain links TRBV12-3 or TRBV12-4 with TRBJ2-2, with D tentatively TRBD2 (6 bases). This sequence was found in a young woman in good health. The CDR3 DNA reads TGTGCCAGCAGTCTACGACTAGACGGGGAGCTGTTTTTT. Protein sequence: CASSLRLDGELFF.